The 16 T cell receptor beta chains reported below all come from one sample, sequenced in a study of tumor-infiltrating lymphocytes in glioblastoma multiforme (dated by TCRdb to about 2017). Sequenced using an Illumina HiSeq 2500. TCRB libraries were constructed from RNA through three rounds of nested multiplex PCR following a modified ARM-PCR protocol with multiple V-beta primers and a C-beta primer. In-frame beta chains were kept once TCRdb had trimmed the public reads at Q25 with fastp and called clones with MiXCR. A single entry per CDR3 protein holds the most common genes and DNA from its merged rows. This sample gives roughly 13,000 distinct CDR3 sequences in total; 64% of them show up just once. Around 32% of the sample rests with the top ten. Sequencing used brain tumor tissue. The receptors shown here come from a male donor with glioblastoma.

Concerning this clonotype: A junction end diverges from the germline sequence, so it may reflect a read error. The genes are TRBV20-1 and TRBJ2-7; the D is unclear. Per germline, CDR1 DFQATT and CDR2 SNEGSKA (reference sequence). The CDR3 runs 13 residues. The CDR3 sequence: CSASGPLSYEQRF. The DNA of the CDR3 is TGCAGTGCTAGCGGGCCCCTCTCCTACGAGCAGCGCTTC.

This clonotype was seen only once. The chain recombines TRBV6-6 with TRBJ2-5; 11 nucleotides align to TRBD1. Germline CDR1 MNHNY, CDR2 SVGAGI (reference sequence). V trimming: 2 bases; J trimming: 1 base; junction bases outside the gene matches: 6. The CDR3 is made up of 17 amino acids. CDR3 DNA sequence: TGTGCCAGCAGTTACCCCCTTGGGACAGGGGGCCAAGAGACCCAGTACTTC. Its protein product is CASSYPLGTGGQETQYF.

Remarks on this clonotype: An end of the junction differs from the germline gene, which may be a read error. V gene TRBV6-1 combines with J gene TRBJ1-5, with D uncertain. CDR3 length: 17 residues. Germline lookup yields CDR1 MNHNS and CDR2 SASEGT. The CDR3 region has the DNA TGTGCTAGCAGTGAAGCGCTTGGTCTAGGGAGCAATCAGCCCCAGCTTTTT. Its translation: CASSEALGLGSNQPQLF.

This clonotype occurred a few times. The conserved final phenylalanine or tryptophan is absent from the CDR3, which likely points to a read error. This rearrangement joins TRBV6-5 to TRBJ2-1; D perhaps matches TRBD2 (6 bases). V was pared by 0 bases and J by 0 bases, with 12 bases between. The CDR3 runs to 17 residues. Germline loops: CDR1 MNHEY, CDR2 SVGAGI. The CDR3 here is CASSYSYRGSSYNEQFL. CDR3 DNA: TGTGCCAGCAGTTACTCGTATCGGGGGAGCTCCTACAATGAGCAGTTCCTT.

In regard to this clonotype: A junction boundary mismatches the germline segment, possibly from a read error. V gene TRBV20-1 combines with J gene TRBJ2-7; D might be TRBD2 (6 bases). The CDR3 has 15 amino acids. Germline V gives CDR1 DFQATT, CDR2 SNEGSKA (reference sequence). The CDR3 DNA sequence: TGCAGTGGTAGAAAAGGGACTTCGGAGGATTACGAGCAGTACTTC. Its protein is CSGRKGTSEDYEQYF.

About this clonotype: The junction differs from germline at one of its ends, possibly a read error. The rearrangement uses TRBV4-1 and TRBJ2-7, with D possibly matching TRBD2 (5 bases). The CDR3 sequence is 15 residues long. Germline V lookup: CDR1 MGHRA, CDR2 YSYEKL. The CDR3 coding sequence is TGTGCCAGCAGCACATATAGCGAGAGCTCCTACGAGCAGTACTTC. It yields the protein CASSTYSESSYEQYF.

This clonotype was counted once. The junction and the germline gene differ at one end; a read error may be behind it. The chain recombines TRBV28 with TRBJ2-1, with TRBD1 matching 8 bases. The CDR3 totals 16 residues. CDR1 and CDR2 (germline): MDHEN, SYDVKM. Here the CDR3 DNA reads TGTGCCAGTAGTTCACTGACAGGGGAGTCCTACAATGAGCAGTTCTTC. Its protein product is CASSSLTGESYNEQFF.

This clonotype was seen just once. The CDR3 carries no conserved terminal phenylalanine or tryptophan, so it likely arises from a read error. No DNA is shown, since the ends of the CDR3 on it are uncertain; the CDR3 is the one TCRdb lists. The chain recombines TRBV5-1 with TRBJ2-1; whether TRBD2, the table's D call, matches the DNA was not checked. The germline gives CDR1 SGHRS, CDR2 YFSETQ. The CDR3 is 15 amino acids in total, end residues counted. CDR3 residues: CASSLDGTSLYEQFL.

The V and J genes are TRBV18 and TRBJ2-3; TRBD2 matches 8 bases. CDR1 and CDR2 from the germline V gene are KGHSH and LQKENI. The CDR3 consists of 16 residues. The ends lost 6 bases at V and 3 bases at J; junction bases unmatched: 11. The CDR3 loop reads CASSPPGGRRTDTQYF. CDR3 nucleotides: TGTGCCAGCTCCCCCCCCGGCGGGAGGAGGACAGATACGCAGTATTTT.

With regard to this clonotype: Relative to the germline gene, one junction end is altered; a read error may explain this. The chain employs TRBV30 and TRBJ2-3; D remains unclear. This CDR3 contains 12 residues. Germline loops: CDR1 GTSNPN, CDR2 SVGIG (reference sequence). CDR3 protein: CAWGMAADMQYF. The DNA of the CDR3 is TGTGCCTGGGGTATGGCGGCAGATATGCAGTATTTT.

Points on this clonotype: The germline gene is not matched at one end of the junction; a read error may be the cause. The genes are TRBV11-2 and TRBJ2-7; D unresolved. CDR3 length: 14 residues. Germline V gives CDR1 SGHAT, CDR2 FQNNGV. The DNA for the CDR3 is TGTGCCATCAGCTCCGTGACCAGCTCCTACGAGCAGTACTTC. This codes for CAISSVTSSYEQYF.

This chain joins TRBV4-1 and TRBJ2-7; tentative D call: TRBD2 (6 bases). The CDR3 extends over 18 amino acids. The germline V and J ends were trimmed by 0 bases and 7 bases, with 25 bases remaining between them. Germline V gene data show CDR1 as MGHRA and CDR2 as YSYEKL. CDR3 sequence: CASSQDRLGTSMGGEQYF. The CDR3 nucleotides read TGCGCCAGCAGCCAAGATCGGTTAGGAACTAGCATGGGCGGAGAGCAGTACTTC.

This clonotype was found a few times. This sequence joins TRBV6-2 or TRBV6-3 and TRBJ2-7; 7 bases agree with TRBD2. The CDR3 is 14 amino acids. The germline gives CDR1 MNHEY, CDR2 SVGEGT. The V gene end was trimmed by 6 bases and the J gene end by 3 bases; junction bases not matched to a gene: 8. The CDR3 spells CASSGLGNIYEQYF. Here the CDR3 DNA reads TGTGCCAGCAGCGGACTAGGAAATATCTACGAGCAGTACTTC.

The sample holds one count of this clonotype. This CDR3 fails to terminate in the conserved phenylalanine or tryptophan, so it likely reflects a read error. V is TRBV6-5 and J is TRBJ2-2, with D unclear. There are 16 residues in the CDR3. Germline V lookup: CDR1 MNHEY, CDR2 SVGAGI. The ends were cut back, 4 bases at V and 0 bases at J, with 12 bases in the middle. The DNA of the CDR3 is TGTGCCAGCAGTTTTGGCAGGTTCGCGAACACCGGGGAGCTGTTTATT. This gives the protein CASSFGRFANTGELFI.

Worth noting for this clonotype: The missing conserved phenylalanine or tryptophan at the end of this CDR3 makes a read error likely. V is TRBV29-1 and J is TRBJ2-7; 7 nucleotides match TRBD1. The CDR3 spans 16 residues. Trimming removed 6 bases from V and 2 bases from J; junction bases left unmatched: 16. The germline V gene encodes CDR1 SQVTM and CDR2 ANQGSEA. The CDR3 spells CSVNRAGTTGTYEQYY. The CDR3, as DNA: TGCAGCGTCAATAGGGCCGGGACGACAGGGACCTACGAGCAGTACTAC.

The genes are TRBV20-1 and TRBJ2-7, with D maybe TRBD2 (6 bases). With the DNA end fitting TRBJ2-1 better, the J assignment may be wrong. This CDR3 comprises 15 residues. The germline gives CDR1 DFQATT, CDR2 SNEGSKA (reference sequence). Here the CDR3 reads CSASTFGSTVVEQFF. The CDR3 nucleotides are TGCAGTGCTAGTACATTCGGGAGTACGGTCGTCGAGCAGTTCTTC.